What follows is one T cell receptor beta chain and its context. This sample is drawn from a study of untreated major depressive disorder. The protocol was immunoSEQ multiplex PCR, while the TCRdb copy is restricted to in-frame clones and leaves out a portion. The sample holds approximately 15,000 clones, about 90% seen once. The sequenced sample was CD4+ T cells from PBMCs. This TCR was sampled from a woman between 25 and 40 years old with major depressive disorder.

CDR3 sequence: CASSLNSGNTIYF. The CDR3 nucleotides are TGTGCCAGCAGCTTAAACTCGGGAAACACCATATATTTT. The chain has TRBV7-2 and TRBJ1-3, with unresolved D. This CDR3 has 13 amino acids. Germline V gives CDR1 SGHTA, CDR2 FQGNSA. The V and J ends lost 2 bases and 4 bases respectively, with 6 bases between them.